These 30 T cell receptor beta chains share one sample of origin, sequenced in a study of T-cell reconstitution after alpha-beta-depleted transplantation in children. A TCRbeta library incorporating unique molecular identifiers was prepared. Each CDR3 protein gets one entry after TCRdb re-called the PCR reads with MiXCR. Of about 480,000 distinct CDR3 sequences in the sample, 9.5% to 15% are singletons; the top ten hold about 5%. The specimen comprised PBMCs from the stem cell graft donor, sampled from the stem cell graft. These receptors were taken from a human donor who donated a stem cell graft to a child with combined immunodeficiency.

This clonotype occurred a few times. This CDR3 reads CSAPRAGGLVAYNEQFF. In nucleotides, the CDR3 is TGCAGTGCCCCTCGGGCAGGGGGGTTGGTCGCCTACAATGAGCAGTTCTTC. The V gene is TRBV20-1, the J gene TRBJ2-1, with D possibly matching TRBD1 (7 bases). The V gene lost 6 bases and the J gene lost 2 bases, with 23 bases spanning the gap. This CDR3 comprises 17 residues. Germline lookup yields CDR1 DFQATT and CDR2 SNEGSKA (reference sequence).

V is TRBV12-3 or TRBV12-4 and J is TRBJ2-3; 8 bases are a match to TRBD2. The CDR3 length is 13 residues. The CDR3 DNA reads as TGTGTTGTAGTAGCGGGGCTCGCAGATACGCAGTATTTT. Translated, it gives CVVVAGLADTQYF.

The chain recombines TRBV3-1 with TRBJ1-2; D unclear. The V end was cut by 3 bases, the J end by 2 bases, with 16 bases between. Germline-derived CDR1 and CDR2 are LGHDT and YNNKEL (reference sequence). This CDR3 is built from 16 residues. The CDR3 coding sequence is TGTGCCAGCAGCCAGGCGGGCCTTCTCGGGAACTATGGCTACACCTTC. Amino acid sequence: CASSQAGLLGNYGYTF.

A few counts support this clonotype. V and J are TRBV6-2 or TRBV6-3 and TRBJ2-5, with D uncertain. CDR1 and CDR2 from the germline V gene are MNHEY and SVGEGT. This CDR3 has 12 amino acids. Trimming took 0 bases from V and 5 from J, leaving 4 bases between them. DNA of the CDR3: TGTGCCAGCAGTTACTCGGATGAGACCCAGTACTTC. Protein sequence: CASSYSDETQYF.

This clonotype was counted between two and nine times. The genes are TRBV6-2 or TRBV6-3 and TRBJ2-1; perhaps TRBD1 as D (6 bases). Trimming pared 2 bases from V and 0 bases from J, leaving 20 bases between. The CDR3 totals 19 residues. Germline-derived CDR1 and CDR2 are MNHEY and SVGEGT. CDR3 region: CASSYGGWSQRGSYNEQFF. CDR3 DNA sequence: TGTGCCAGCAGTTACGGGGGCTGGTCTCAACGCGGCTCCTACAATGAGCAGTTCTTC.

The V gene is TRBV10-3, the J gene TRBJ2-7, with 8 bases aligning to TRBD2. The trim removed 4 bases at V and 3 bases at J, leaving 8 bases unmatched. The CDR3 runs to 15 residues. Germline-derived CDR1 and CDR2 are ENHRY and SYGVKD. The CDR3 here is CAISAAGGPGYEQYF. In nucleotides, the CDR3 is TGTGCCATCAGTGCGGCGGGAGGACCAGGCTACGAGCAGTACTTC.

The chain links TRBV29-1 to TRBJ2-7; no firm D call. The CDR3 runs 12 residues. The germline V gene encodes CDR1 SQVTM and CDR2 ANQGSEA. Trimming stripped 8 bases from V and 5 bases from J, with 16 bases between. The CDR3 bases are TGCAGCATCACGGCTGCCGGAGACGAGCAGTACTTC. It codes for CSITAAGDEQYF.

There are a few counts of this clonotype. The CDR3 sequence is CASSQKTRDERGYTF. The CDR3, as DNA: TGTGCCAGCAGCCAGAAAACAAGGGATGAGCGGGGCTACACCTTC. This chain connects TRBV12-3 or TRBV12-4 to TRBJ1-2; no clear D. Trimming removed 6 bases at V and 8 bases at J, with 22 bases between. The CDR3 consists of 15 residues.

The chain carries TRBV6-5 and TRBJ2-1, with 9 positions matching TRBD2. The germline gives CDR1 MNHEY, CDR2 SVGAGI. This CDR3 spans 15 amino acids. V lost 4 bases, J lost 8 bases, and 9 bases stayed unmatched. The CDR3 DNA follows: TGTGCCAGCAGTTCCCCCTTAGCGGGAGAATATGAGCAGTTCTTC. It specifies CASSSPLAGEYEQFF.

Many counts were recorded for this clonotype. The chain recombines TRBV12-3 or TRBV12-4 with TRBJ1-5; 8 positions match TRBD1. The CDR3 runs 14 residues. The ends lost 3 bases at V and 5 bases at J; junction bases unmatched: 3. The CDR3 region is CASSLGTGYQPQHF. For the CDR3, the DNA is TGTGCCAGCAGTTTGGGGACAGGATATCAGCCCCAGCATTTT.

This clonotype was seen a few times. The chain recombines TRBV20-1 with TRBJ1-4, with D maybe TRBD1 (6 bases). V shed 4 bases and J shed 2 bases, with 8 bases lying between them. Germline values: CDR1 DFQATT, CDR2 SNEGSKA (reference sequence). The CDR3 covers 13 residues. The CDR3 sequence: CSAIGQTNEKLFF. As DNA, the CDR3 is TGCAGTGCTATAGGACAGACTAATGAAAAACTGTTTTTT.

This chain uses TRBV4-3 with TRBJ2-1, with 8 bases aligning to TRBD2. Trimming cost V 1 base and J 6 bases; bases outside gene matches: 11. CDR3 length: 17 residues. Per the germline V gene, CDR1 is LGHNA and CDR2 is YSLEER. CDR3: CASSQVGGAGGLNEQFF. The CDR3 nucleotides are TGCGCCAGCAGCCAAGTGGGGGGGGCGGGAGGACTCAATGAGCAGTTCTTC.

In regard to this clonotype: A much larger clone lies a single base off, so this may be a read error. The V and J genes are TRBV6-2 or TRBV6-3 and TRBJ2-7; D gene uncertain. This CDR3 region has 12 residues. Germline CDR1 is MNHEY and CDR2 is SVGEGT. With 4 bases removed from V and 1 base from J, the gap between germline ends came to 5 bases. The CDR3 DNA reads as TGTGCCAGCAGTTCAATGTCCTACGAGCAGTACTTC. Amino acids: CASSSMSYEQYF.

This clonotype was detected a few times. This chain uses TRBV20-1 with TRBJ1-1; the D is unclear. The CDR3 runs to 14 residues. The ends were cut back, 0 bases at V and 0 bases at J, with 8 bases in the middle. Germline loops: CDR1 DFQATT, CDR2 SNEGSKA (reference sequence). Written as DNA, the CDR3 is TGCAGTGCTAGAGAGGGATTAATGAACACTGAAGCTTTCTTT. It encodes CSAREGLMNTEAFF.

This clonotype was detected ten times or more. The chain couples TRBV27 to TRBJ2-7; possibly TRBD1 or TRBD2 for D (5 bases each). The V gene's germline CDR1 is MNHEY and CDR2 SMNVEV (reference sequence). The CDR3 covers 15 residues. Trimming took off 2 bases at V and 0 bases at J, with 11 bases between the two ends. The CDR3 loop is CASSLRDGFSYEQYF. The CDR3 region has the DNA TGTGCCAGCAGTTTAAGGGACGGTTTCTCCTACGAGCAGTACTTC.

The J gene is TRBJ2-7, the V gene TRBV12-3 or TRBV12-4; D may be TRBD2 (6 bases). Trimming removed 6 bases from V and 3 bases from J, with 12 bases in between. The CDR3 totals 13 residues. Written as DNA, the CDR3 is TGTGCCAGCAGGGGCCGGGAGAGCTACGAGCAGTACTTC. It codes for CASRGRESYEQYF.

The gene calls are TRBV20-1 and TRBJ1-1; no clear D. Germline V gene data show CDR1 as DFQATT and CDR2 as SNEGSKA (reference sequence). The CDR3 totals 12 residues. V was pared by 6 bases and J by 6 bases, with 14 bases between. The CDR3 nucleotides are TGCAGTGCAGGGTGGGTATTCGCTGAAGCTTTCTTT. Its translation: CSAGWVFAEAFF.

This clonotype has just a few counts. This chain connects TRBV12-3 or TRBV12-4 to TRBJ2-1, with a tentative D call TRBD1 (6 bases). With 6 bases removed from V and 0 bases from J, the gap between germline ends came to 12 bases. The CDR3 is 15 amino acids. The CDR3 DNA is TGTGCCAGCAGGTATACAGGGAGCTCCTACAATGAGCAGTTCTTC. This codes for CASRYTGSSYNEQFF.

The chain employs TRBV6-2 or TRBV6-3 and TRBJ2-7, with D perhaps TRBD1 (6 bases). The CDR3 is 15 residues long. Germline CDR1 MNHEY, CDR2 SVGEGT. V was clipped by 1 base and J by 1 base, with 11 bases between them. The CDR3: CASSYFWTESYEQYF. CDR3 DNA sequence: TGTGCCAGCAGTTACTTTTGGACAGAGTCCTACGAGCAGTACTTC.

The gene calls are TRBV13 and TRBJ2-7; D not resolved. V lost 7 bases, J lost 0 bases, and 13 bases lay in between. The CDR3 sequence is 14 residues long. Germline CDR1 PRHDT, CDR2 FYEKMQ (reference sequence). The CDR3 loop reads CASTSDRSSYEQYF. The CDR3 DNA is TGTGCCAGCACCTCAGACCGGTCCTCCTACGAGCAGTACTTC. The variable domain in full, completed from reference TRBV13 and TRBJ2-7, reads AAGVIQSPRHLIKEKRETATLKCYPIPRHDTVYWYQQGPGQDPQFLISFYEKMQSDKGSIPDRFSAQQFSDYHSELNMSSLELGDSALYFCASTSDRSSYEQYFGPGTRLTVT.

CDR3 DNA: TGTGCCAGCAGCCTATCATCGGGGAATGGTCAGCCCCAGCATTTT. Protein: CASSLSSGNGQPQHF. This chain connects TRBV7-8 to TRBJ1-5; D call uncertain. Trimming pared 5 bases from V and 6 bases from J, leaving 17 bases between. The CDR3 covers 15 residues. Looked up from germline, CDR1 is SGHVS and CDR2 is FQNEAQ.

This clonotype was observed many times. The chain joins TRBV29-1 to TRBJ1-2; 8 nucleotides line up with TRBD1. V lost 5 bases, J lost 3 bases, and 5 bases stayed unmatched. The CDR3 has 13 amino acids. Germline CDR1 SQVTM, CDR2 ANQGSEA. The CDR3 DNA reads TGCAGCGTTCAGACGGGACAGGACTATGGCTACACCTTC. It is translated as CSVQTGQDYGYTF.

This clonotype was recorded many times. The rearrangement joins TRBV10-3 to TRBJ1-5; 7 nucleotides match TRBD1. The CDR3 totals 12 residues. Germline loops: CDR1 ENHRY, CDR2 SYGVKD. The V and J ends lost 5 bases and 11 bases, in that order; junction bases with no gene match: 6. CDR3 protein: CAISTQGGTQHF. CDR3 DNA sequence: TGTGCCATCAGTACCCAGGGGGGCACCCAGCATTTT.

There are a few counts of this clonotype. The V gene is TRBV5-1, the J gene TRBJ2-3; 11 bases fit TRBD2. Germline loops: CDR1 SGHRS, CDR2 YFSETQ. The V gene end was trimmed by 0 bases and the J gene end by 4 bases; junction bases not matched to a gene: 4. CDR3 length: 16 residues. The CDR3 coding sequence is TGCGCCAGCAGCTTGGCCCTAGCGGGAGGTGCAGATACGCAGTATTTT. It translates to CASSLALAGGADTQYF.

J is TRBJ2-5 and V is TRBV12-3 or TRBV12-4; 11 positions agree with TRBD1. V lost 6 bases, J lost 4 bases, and 7 bases stayed unmatched. This CDR3 has 15 residues. CDR3 DNA sequence: TGTGCCAGCAGCGCCGGGACAGGGGGTGGAGAGACCCAGTACTTC. Protein product: CASSAGTGGGETQYF.

The chain carries TRBV6-1 and TRBJ2-1, with D perhaps matching TRBD1 (5 bases). The ends were cut back, 7 bases at V and 5 bases at J, with 15 bases in the middle. Germline V lookup: CDR1 MNHNS, CDR2 SASEGT. The CDR3 covers 14 residues. The CDR3 loop reads CASIPGQGNNEQFF. The CDR3 region has the DNA TGTGCCAGCATCCCTGGGCAGGGAAACAATGAGCAGTTCTTC.

There are a few counts of this clonotype. The rearrangement uses TRBV27 and TRBJ2-7; no clear D gene. The ends were cut back, 5 bases at V and 4 bases at J, with 9 bases in the middle. The CDR3 has 12 amino acids. Germline values: CDR1 MNHEY, CDR2 SMNVEV (reference sequence). CDR3 sequence reads: CASSKSEYEQYF. The CDR3 nucleotides read TGTGCCAGCAGTAAGTCAGAGTACGAGCAGTACTTC.

The table lists this clonotype with a few counts. CDR3 sequence reads: CASSLAATGGYNEQFF. The CDR3 nucleotides are TGTGCCAGCAGTTTGGCCGCGACAGGGGGCTACAATGAGCAGTTCTTC. The rearrangement uses TRBV27 and TRBJ2-1, with 9 bases identical to TRBD1. Germline values: CDR1 MNHEY, CDR2 SMNVEV (reference sequence). Trimming cost V 3 bases and J 3 bases; bases outside gene matches: 6. The CDR3 contains 16 residues.

The chain employs TRBV19 and TRBJ2-1; 8 nucleotides agree with TRBD2. Germline lookup yields CDR1 LNHDA and CDR2 SQIVND (reference sequence). The CDR3 has 18 residues. V lost 3 bases and J lost 7; bases outside the gene matches: 17. The CDR3 reads CASSIGWTERESGNEQFF. The CDR3 DNA reads as TGTGCCAGTAGTATTGGGTGGACGGAGCGGGAGTCAGGGAATGAGCAGTTCTTC.

This clonotype was counted a few times. The chain uses TRBV12-3 or TRBV12-4 and TRBJ2-7; a weak D match, TRBD2 (5 bases). The V and J ends lost 1 base and 2 bases respectively, with 12 bases between them. This CDR3 has 15 residues. CDR3 DNA sequence: TGTGCCAGCAGTTTAGGTGGACCCGGGGCCTACGAGCAGTACTTC. This codes for CASSLGGPGAYEQYF.